The 12 T cell receptor beta chains listed next were all sequenced from one sample in a study of T cell changes during pregnancy in multiple sclerosis. Measured with immunoSEQ multiplex PCR; TCRdb has only the in-frame clones, and not every one. This table holds some 56,000 clones, 80% to 95% found once. Sequences were derived from CD4+ T cells from peripheral blood mononuclear cells, sampled after pregnancy. These TCRs come from a female donor with multiple sclerosis, enrolled in a pregnancy study.

The chain carries TRBV5-4 and TRBJ1-5, with a weak D call TRBD1 (5 bases). V lost 0 bases to trimming and J lost 3 bases, with 10 bases between them. The germline V gene encodes CDR1 SGHNT and CDR2 YYREEE (reference sequence). The CDR3 is 15 amino acids. The CDR3 region is CASSLGSGNNQPQHF. CDR3 bases: TGTGCCAGCAGCTTGGGATCAGGGAACAATCAGCCCCAGCATTTT.

The chain uses TRBV7-2 and TRBJ1-2; D possibly corresponds to TRBD1 (5 bases). V was pared by 5 bases and J by 4 bases, with 8 bases between. The V gene's germline CDR1 is SGHTA and CDR2 FQGNSA. The CDR3 runs 12 residues. CDR3 sequence: CASSLDSYGYTF. The CDR3 DNA follows: TGTGCCAGCAGCCTAGACAGCTATGGCTACACCTTC. Complete variable domain (other parts from reference TRBV7-2 and TRBJ1-2): GAGVSQSPSNKVTEKGKDVELRCDPISGHTALYWYRQSLGQGLEFLIYFQGNSAPDKSGLPSDRFSAERTGGSVSTLTIQRTQQEDSAVYLCASSLDSYGYTFGSGTRLTVV.

The chain's CDR3 is CASSPLPGTSGTDTQYF. The CDR3 DNA reads as TGTGCCAGCTCACCCTTACCCGGGACTAGCGGAACAGATACGCAGTATTTT. The chain couples TRBV18 to TRBJ2-3, with TRBD2 matching 11 bases. CDR1 is KGHSH, CDR2 LQKENI, per germline. The CDR3 runs 17 residues. The V gene end was trimmed by 3 bases and the J gene end by 3 bases; junction bases not matched to a gene: 8.

The chain employs TRBV5-1 and TRBJ2-2; the D is unclear. The CDR3 sequence is 15 residues long. V was pared by 2 bases and J by 4 bases, with 12 bases between. The germline V gene encodes CDR1 SGHRS and CDR2 YFSETQ. The CDR3 protein is CASSLSVSLTGELFF. CDR3 nucleotides: TGCGCCAGCAGCTTATCTGTCAGTCTCACCGGGGAGCTGTTTTTT.

By its share, this clone is medium-sized. CDR3 sequence (DNA): TGTGCCAGCAGCGGGGACAGGGCCACCACCATATATTTT. Amino acids: CASSGDRATTIYF. The chain couples TRBV2 to TRBJ1-3, with 9 bases fitting TRBD1. After removal of 6 bases from V and 9 bases from J, the junction contained 6 bases not matched to a gene. The CDR3 runs to 13 residues. The germline V gene has CDR1 SNHLY and CDR2 FYNNEI. Filled out from reference TRBV2 and TRBJ1-3, the complete variable domain reads EPEVTQTPSHQVTQMGQEVILRCVPISNHLYFYWYRQILGQKVEFLVSFYNNEISEKSEIFDDQFSVERPDGSNFTLKIRSTKLEDSAMYFCASSGDRATTIYFGEGSWLTVV.

The rearrangement uses TRBV27 and TRBJ2-1; no reliable D call. The CDR3 totals 15 residues. Trimming pared 2 bases from V and 7 bases from J, leaving 15 bases between. Per germline, CDR1 MNHEY and CDR2 SMNVEV (reference sequence). The CDR3 DNA sequence: TGTGCCAGCAGTTTAGAATGGAGAGTCTGGAATGAGCAGTTCTTC. Amino acids: CASSLEWRVWNEQFF.

The chain joins TRBV7-9 to TRBJ1-6, with TRBD1 matching over 7 bases. The junction had 11 bases not matched to a gene; V was cut back by 5 bases and J by 10 bases. Looked up from germline, CDR1 is SEHNR and CDR2 is FQNEAQ (reference sequence). There are 15 residues in the CDR3. CDR3 nucleotides: TGTGCCAGCAGCCGTGACAGGGCGGTAGGGTCACCCCTCCACTTT. This translates into CASSRDRAVGSPLHF.

In this sample, this clone turned up once. The V gene is TRBV5-6, the J gene TRBJ1-2; 11 nucleotides align to TRBD1. Losses at the gene ends were 4 bases for V and 1 base for J; bases not matched to a gene: 6. The CDR3 runs to 16 residues. Germline lookup yields CDR1 SGHDT and CDR2 YYEEEE. CDR3 amino acids: CASSPPGTGGNYGYTF. The CDR3 DNA follows: TGTGCCAGCAGCCCGCCGGGGACAGGGGGTAACTATGGCTACACCTTC.

This clone has more than one count but fewer than ten. The V and J genes are TRBV16 and TRBJ1-2; no reliable D call. V was shortened by 4 bases and J by 0 bases, with 9 bases between the two germline ends. Germline CDR1 and CDR2: KGHSY and FQNENV. This CDR3 is 14 amino acids long. The CDR3 here is CASSLRGSNYGYTF. The CDR3 DNA is TGTGCCAGCAGCCTCCGCGGATCTAACTATGGCTACACCTTC.

This sequence joins TRBV10-3 and TRBJ2-5; TRBD1 might be the D (6 bases). This CDR3 is 13 amino acids long. Germline V lookup: CDR1 ENHRY, CDR2 SYGVKD. V was shortened by 6 bases and J by 5 bases, with 13 bases between the two germline ends. CDR3 in amino acids: CAIRGNQGETQYF. The CDR3 bases are TGTGCCATCAGGGGAAACCAGGGGGAGACCCAGTACTTC.

This chain links TRBV4-3 with TRBJ2-1, with a possible D match to TRBD1 (5 bases). The ends were cut back, 0 bases at V and 5 bases at J, with 17 bases in the middle. The CDR3 extends over 17 amino acids. Per germline, CDR1 LGHNA and CDR2 YSLEER. CDR3 DNA sequence: TGCGCCAGCAGCCAAGAAAGGTGGGGCACAGTTAACAATGAGCAGTTCTTC. Protein product: CASSQERWGTVNNEQFF.

This clone is a singleton in its sample. The V call is TRBV7-2, the J call TRBJ1-2, with 11 nucleotides matching TRBD1. The CDR3 is 15 residues long. CDR1 and CDR2 (germline): SGHTA, FQGNSA. J lost 4 bases, V lost 0 bases, and 1 base had no gene match. The CDR3 reads CASSLAGTGGYGYTF. The CDR3, as DNA: TGTGCCAGCAGCTTAGCCGGGACAGGGGGCTATGGCTACACCTTC.